A selection of T cell receptor beta chains follows, all from one sample in a study of cytomegalovirus exposure and HLA in healthy donors. Data came from immunoSEQ multiplex PCR; TCRdb stores just in-frame clones and leaves some out. In the table there are 100,000 or so clones, around 57% of which are singletons. The material sequenced was PBMCs. These receptors all stem from a human donor in good health. Each CDR3 is given with its conserved first and last residue. The order of the fields is CDR3 DNA, CDR3 protein, D gene, V gene, J gene, clone size. D genes are given only for firm matches. For some rows the clone size is stated as once, few or many, or as a class when expanded; others skip it.

TGTGCCAGTAGTTACAGGGATAGCACAGATACGCAGTATTTT	CASSYRDSTDTQYF	.	TRBV19	TRBJ2-3	.
TGTGCCAGCACCAGTAGCGGCCCCTACAATGAGCAGTTCTTC	CASTSSGPYNEQFF	.	TRBV6-5	TRBJ2-1	few
TGTGCCACACGGGGGATCTCCTACGAGCAGTACTTC	CATRGISYEQYF	.	TRBV6-5	TRBJ2-7	.
TGCGCCAGCAGCTTGACAGGTAATAGCAATCAGCCCCAGCATTTT	CASSLTGNSNQPQHF	.	TRBV5-1	TRBJ1-5	many
TGTGCCTGGAGTGTACAGGGACAAGAGACCCAGTACTTC	CAWSVQGQETQYF	.	TRBV30	TRBJ2-5	.
TGCAGCGTTGAAACGGTAGCTAGCGGATACAATGAGCAGTTCTTC	CSVETVASGYNEQFF	TRBD2	TRBV29-1	TRBJ2-1	few
TGTGCCAGCAGCGAACCTCTAGCGGGAGGTCACACAGATACGCAGTATTTT	CASSEPLAGGHTDTQYF	TRBD2	TRBV2	TRBJ2-3	.
TGTGCCAGCAGCTGGGGACGACTAGCGGCCACAGATACGCAGTATTTT	CASSWGRLAATDTQYF	TRBD2	TRBV4-2	TRBJ2-3	.
TGCGCCAGCAGCCAACAGGGTGGTGAGCAGTTCTTC	CASSQQGGEQFF	.	TRBV4-1	TRBJ2-1	.
TGTGCCAGCAGCAAAGAAGGGGCCGCTTTCTTT	CASSKEGAAFF	.	TRBV21-1	TRBJ1-1	.
TGTGCCAGCGTAGGTCAGGGGATATACAATGAGCAGTTCTTC	CASVGQGIYNEQFF	.	TRBV2	TRBJ2-1	once
TGTGCCACCAGCAGAGATCGGAGCAGCTCCTACGAGCAGTACTTC	CATSRDRSSSYEQYF	.	TRBV15	TRBJ2-7	.
TGTGCCAGTAGTCCCGGACTATTTTACGAGCAGTACTTC	CASSPGLFYEQYF	.	TRBV19	TRBJ2-7	.
TGTGCCAGCACCCTGGGTAGCGGGGCCCACGAGCAGTACTTC	CASTLGSGAHEQYF	TRBD2	TRBV6-5	TRBJ2-7	.
TGTGCCAGCAGCTTCATAACGGGACAGGGGGCAAGTGAGCAGTTCTTC	CASSFITGQGASEQFF	TRBD1	TRBV9	TRBJ2-1	few
TGTGCCAGCAGCCAAGATGCTGGCGGGAGCATGAGAGATGAGCAGTTCTTC	CASSQDAGGSMRDEQFF	TRBD2	TRBV4-2	TRBJ2-1	.
TGTGCCAGCAGCTTGGCAGGGGAGCCCTACGAGCAGTACTTC	CASSLAGEPYEQYF	.	TRBV5-5	TRBJ2-7	.
TGTGCCAGCAGCTTACAGGGGACCCAAGAGACCCAGTACTTC	CASSLQGTQETQYF	.	TRBV7-2	TRBJ2-5	once
TGTGCCAGCAGTCGGGACAGCGCGAACTATGGCTACACCTTC	CASSRDSANYGYTF	TRBD1	TRBV6-5	TRBJ1-2	.
TGTGCCAGCAGTGAAGGAGGGACAGGCAATCAGCCCCAGCATTTT	CASSEGGTGNQPQHF	TRBD1	TRBV25-1	TRBJ1-5	.
TGTGCCAGCAGTGCCCTGGAACTAGCGGGAGTGAGCTGGTACGAGCAGTACTTC	CASSALELAGVSWYEQYF	TRBD2	TRBV2	TRBJ2-7	.
TGCGCCAGCAGCTCGATCGGAGCCGGATCGGAGACCCAGTACTTC	CASSSIGAGSETQYF	.	TRBV5-1	TRBJ2-5	.
TGCGCCAGCAGTGCTCAGGGTTACGAGCAGTACTTC	CASSAQGYEQYF	.	TRBV10-2	TRBJ2-7	.
TGTGCCAGCAGCTTAGAGGGACAGGGGGCCTACGAGCAGTACTTC	CASSLEGQGAYEQYF	TRBD1	TRBV7-6	TRBJ2-7	.
TGTGCCAGCAGTCCTGCACGGTGGTATTACAATGAGCAGTTCTTC	CASSPARWYYNEQFF	.	TRBV7-8	TRBJ2-1	.
TGTGCCAGCTCACCAGTTTCGGTAGGACAGGGGGCTGGCTACACCTTC	CASSPVSVGQGAGYTF	TRBD1	TRBV18	TRBJ1-2	.
TGTGCCAGCAGCTTAACGAGAGTTGCGGAGACCCAGTACTTC	CASSLTRVAETQYF	.	TRBV7-8	TRBJ2-5	.